This T cell receptor (beta chain) was documented in a study of patients and donors after allogeneic stem cell transplantation. Each CDR3 protein is one row after TCRdb ran MiXCR on the RT-PCR reads. The table shows approximately 200,000 distinct CDR3 sequences, with more than 35% occurring only once. This CDR3 has 15 amino acids. Trimming left V 4 bases short and J 1 base short, with 12 bases between. Per germline, CDR1 MDHEN and CDR2 SYDVKM. The TCR originated in a human donor who was either an allogeneic HSCT recipient or a stem cell or donor lymphocyte infusion donor (not recorded which). It is not recorded whose cells these are; they may come from a transplant donor. The chain joins TRBV28 to TRBJ2-3; D is unclear. The sequencing sample was made of blood, either unsorted or a sorted T cell fraction (not recorded which). CDR3 coding DNA: TGTGCCAGCAGTTCAGGTGATTCTCGCACAGATACGCAGTATTTT. It encodes CASSSGDSRTDTQYF.